This T cell receptor beta chain was profiled in a study of blood T cell repertoires in COVID-19. Across the whole study: Samples representing acute and convalescent COVID-19 were sourced from the United States, Italy and Spain.

This clone was seen just once. The V end was cut by 4 bases, the J end by 1 base, with 19 bases between. The CDR3 runs to 17 residues. In germline, CDR1 is SGHTA, CDR2 FQGTGA. Authors' methods: Estimates of nucleated cell counts were drawn from the amplification of reference gene primers. TCRdb keeps only in-frame clones here, not all; method: immunoSEQ multiplex PCR. The D gene and trimming were derived from the DNA, and the V and J assignments and clone size from that table. This sample has under 300,000 clones, with roughly 86% found just once. Sequenced material: peripheral blood. The chain is built from TRBV7-3 and TRBJ1-2; a possible D gene is TRBD1 (6 bases). The sequence came from a man younger than 35 with active or convalescent COVID-19. This CDR3 is CASSSGNPGHVNYGYTF. The CDR3 DNA follows: TGTGCCAGCAGCTCAGGCAATCCGGGACATGTTAACTATGGCTACACCTTC.